The clone carrying this T cell receptor beta chain was seen a handful of times. Its specificity is unknown. This CDR3 spans 13 amino acids. V was shortened by 1 base and J by 3 bases, with 6 bases between the two germline ends. Germline V gene lookup returns CDR1 SGHTA and CDR2 FQGNSA. The data were obtained in a study of vaccination and CD4 T cells after COVID-19. Study background: Stimuli were overlapping spike peptide pools of SARS-CoV-2 and three common cold coronaviruses (HCoV-NL63, HCoV-OC43, HCoV-229E). Study-wide points: Clonotypes reactive to SARS-CoV-2 had a median that went up from roughly 19 to 38, but not significantly.

The Oncomine TCR Beta short-read assay sequenced DNA from cultured CD4+ T cells. TCRdb re-called the PCR reads through MiXCR, storing one row per CDR3 protein. The sample lists 8,800 or so distinct CDR3 sequences; about 32% were seen once. Sample treatment: roughly nine-day PBMC culture with coronavirus spike peptide pools or control peptides (ViraFEST assay). Once peptide pools had expanded antigen-specific T cells, ViraFEST sequenced TCRs. Positive PCR results dated from March to December 2020, before the US Alpha, Beta and Delta variants. This receptor was taken from a human donor with COVID-19. The rearrangement uses TRBV7-2 and TRBJ2-5; D gene unclear. The sequenced sample consisted of cultured CD4+ T cells from blood. The CDR3 DNA reads TGTGCCAGCAGCTTAGTGGGTAAAGAGACCCAGTACTTC. Translation gives CASSLVGKETQYF.